These 26 T cell receptor beta chains came from one sample sequenced in a study of blood T cell repertoires in COVID-19. Profiled with immunoSEQ multiplex PCR; TCRdb holds only in-frame clones, not every one. The sample includes fewer than 500,000 clones, roughly 87% of them seen just once. Sequencing was done on a sample of PBMCs or T cells enriched from blood (not recorded which). These receptors all come from a woman between 18 and 29 years old with acute COVID-19.

The CDR3 DNA is TGTGCCAGCAGCAAAGCGGGGACAACTAACTATGGCTACACCTTC. Residues: CASSKAGTTNYGYTF. This rearrangement joins TRBV21-1 to TRBJ1-2; TRBD1 was called by the table and not checked on the DNA. TRBV21-1 is noted as a pseudogene. There are 15 residues in the CDR3.

The chain combines TRBV3-1 (or the pseudogene TRBV3-2) with TRBJ1-2, with 7 bases identical to TRBD1. The length of the CDR3 is 16 residues. Germline V CDR1 and CDR2: LGHDT, YNNKEL (reference sequence). V was pared by 3 bases and J by 2 bases, with 9 bases of the junction left unmatched. The chain's CDR3 is CASSQETGTANYGYTF. Here the CDR3 DNA reads TGTGCCAGCAGCCAGGAAACCGGGACAGCCAACTATGGCTACACCTTC.

The V call is TRBV7-2, the J call TRBJ2-1, with D maybe TRBD2 (6 bases). CDR3 length: 16 amino acids. Germline values: CDR1 SGHTA, CDR2 FQGNSA. V shed 4 bases and J shed 7 bases, with 20 bases lying between them. Here the CDR3 reads CASSSSRVSSGNEQFF. In DNA, the CDR3 is TGTGCCAGCAGCTCATCCCGGGTCAGTAGCGGTAATGAGCAGTTCTTC.

This clone was seen only a few times. This sequence joins TRBV7-3 and TRBJ1-2; D is possibly TRBD1 (5 bases). Trimming pared 5 bases from V and 7 bases from J, leaving 14 bases between. Per germline, CDR1 SGHTA and CDR2 FQGTGA. This CDR3 comprises 13 residues. The CDR3 spells CASSATVNGGYTF. Here the CDR3 DNA reads TGTGCCAGCAGCGCGACAGTGAACGGTGGCTACACCTTC.

V and J are TRBV6-5 and TRBJ2-3, with 7 bases fitting TRBD1. Germline V CDR1 and CDR2: MNHEY, SVGAGI. V shed 4 bases, J shed 0 bases, and the junction held 7 bases outside the gene matches. The CDR3 contains 16 residues. CDR3 amino acids: CASSSTGTASTDTQYF. CDR3 nucleotide sequence: TGTGCCAGCAGTTCAACCGGGACAGCTAGCACAGATACGCAGTATTTT.

The chain combines TRBV6-5 with TRBJ1-4; no firm D call. Germline V gives CDR1 MNHEY, CDR2 SVGAGI. The CDR3 totals 15 residues. V was shortened by 2 bases and J by 6 bases, with 13 bases between the two germline ends. The CDR3 nucleotides read TGTGCCAGCAGTTACGCGGACGGGAGGGATGAAAAACTGTTTTTT. This encodes CASSYADGRDEKLFF.

V is TRBV27 and J is TRBJ2-2; D might be TRBD1 (5 bases). V was pared by 0 bases and J by 1 base, with 9 bases between. This CDR3 comprises 16 residues. CDR1 is MNHEY, CDR2 SMNVEV, per germline (reference sequence). The CDR3 loop reads CASSLSSTGNTGELFF. The CDR3 DNA is TGTGCCAGCAGTTTATCGTCAACAGGGAACACCGGGGAGCTGTTTTTT.

This rearrangement joins TRBV5-5 to TRBJ1-2; D gene ambiguous. The CDR3 spans 15 residues. The germline V and J ends were trimmed by 5 bases and 2 bases, with 16 bases remaining between them. Germline CDR1 and CDR2: SGHKS and YYEKEE (reference sequence). CDR3 DNA: TGTGCCAGCAGTTCAAGACCGGGAAAAAACTATGGCTACACCTTC. This gives the protein CASSSRPGKNYGYTF.

CDR3 bases: TGTGCCAGCAGCCAAGAACTAGCGGGCGCAGATACGCAGTATTTT. It encodes CASSQELAGADTQYF. This chain joins TRBV3-1 (or the pseudogene TRBV3-2) and TRBJ2-3, with 9 nucleotides matching TRBD2. Germline V lookup: CDR1 LGHDT, CDR2 YNNKEL (reference sequence). This CDR3 is 15 amino acids long. V shed 0 bases, J shed 4 bases, and the junction held 2 bases outside the gene matches.

This chain connects TRBV6-5 to TRBJ2-6, with D unresolved. The CDR3 has 15 amino acids. The ends were cut back, 7 bases at V and 0 bases at J, with 10 bases in the middle. Germline CDR1 MNHEY, CDR2 SVGAGI. CDR3 DNA: TGTGCCAGCATTACTGGGCACTCTGGGGCCAACGTCCTGACTTTC. It translates to CASITGHSGANVLTF.

As concerns this clone: Other nucleotide sequences from this sample produce the same CDR3. The chain combines TRBV5-1 with TRBJ1-2, with no clear D. CDR1 and CDR2 (germline): SGHRS, YFSETQ. The CDR3 spans 14 residues. With 0 bases removed from V and 5 bases from J, the gap between germline ends came to 11 bases. CDR3 amino acids: CASSLEAGSYGYTF. CDR3 sequence (DNA): TGCGCCAGCAGCTTGGAAGCGGGTTCATATGGCTACACCTTC.

V is TRBV7-2 and J is TRBJ2-3; 8 nucleotides line up with TRBD2. The length of the CDR3 is 16 residues. The germline V gene has CDR1 SGHTA and CDR2 FQGNSA. Unmatched junction bases numbered 7, after V lost 5 bases and J lost 0 bases. The chain's CDR3 is CASSPVSGISTDTQYF. As DNA, the CDR3 is TGTGCCAGCAGCCCCGTTAGCGGGATTAGCACAGATACGCAGTATTTT.

The chain is built from TRBV12-3 or TRBV12-4 and TRBJ1-1; D might be TRBD1 (6 bases). The CDR3 has 12 residues. Deletions cut 6 bases from V and 7 bases from J, with 12 bases between. In nucleotides, the CDR3 is TGTGCCAGCAGCTCGACAGGAATTGAAGCTTTCTTT. As protein: CASSSTGIEAFF.

The V gene is TRBV24-1, the J gene TRBJ1-1; a possible D gene is TRBD1 (6 bases). Germline V gives CDR1 KGHDR, CDR2 SFDVKD. The CDR3 contains 14 residues. With 8 bases removed from V and 2 bases from J, the gap between germline ends came to 14 bases. The CDR3 protein is CATNLGGHNTEAFF. In DNA, the CDR3 is TGTGCCACCAATCTTGGGGGCCACAACACTGAAGCTTTCTTT.

Details on this clone: Other DNA variants within this sample encode the same CDR3. The chain couples TRBV7-3 to TRBJ2-3, with 8 bases fitting TRBD2. J lost 1 base, V lost 2 bases, and 2 bases had no gene match. There are 15 residues in the CDR3. CDR1 is SGHTA, CDR2 FQGTGA, per germline. As DNA, the CDR3 is TGTGCCAGCAGCTTAGCGGGGGGCCGCACAGATACGCAGTATTTT. Protein product: CASSLAGGRTDTQYF.

The CDR3 protein is CASNGGGSNQPQHF. The CDR3 DNA follows: TGTGCCAGCAATGGAGGGGGCTCCAATCAGCCCCAGCATTTT. V and J are TRBV2 and TRBJ1-5; 7 positions agree with TRBD1. The CDR3 consists of 14 residues. V dropped 7 bases and J dropped 3; count of bases not matched to a gene: 6. Germline V CDR1 and CDR2: SNHLY, FYNNEI.

The chain has TRBV6-2 or TRBV6-3 and TRBJ1-2; TRBD1 is a possible D gene (5 bases). Per germline, CDR1 MNHEY and CDR2 SVGEGT. This CDR3 is 14 amino acids long. Trimming cost V 2 bases and J 6 bases, with 13 bases left between them. In DNA form, the CDR3 reads TGTGCCAGCAGTTACCCCACCGGCAGGGATGGCTACACCTTC. Its translation is CASSYPTGRDGYTF.

V and J are TRBV19 and TRBJ2-7; a weak D match, TRBD1 (5 bases). The germline V gene encodes CDR1 LNHDA and CDR2 SQIVND (reference sequence). V lost 5 bases to trimming and J lost 3 bases, with 11 bases between them. The CDR3 spans 13 residues. CDR3 nucleotide sequence: TGTGCCAGTAGTGCGGACGACAGCTACGAGCAGTACTTC. It yields the protein CASSADDSYEQYF.

The J gene is TRBJ2-7, the V gene TRBV9; 10 bases match TRBD1. The trim removed 4 bases at V and 4 bases at J, leaving 5 bases unmatched. Looked up from germline, CDR1 is SGDLS and CDR2 is YYNGEE. This CDR3 comprises 14 residues. CDR3 DNA: TGTGCCAGCAGCCCAGGGGACAGGGGTTACGAGCAGTACTTC. It encodes CASSPGDRGYEQYF.

This clone was detected once. V gene TRBV12-3 or TRBV12-4 combines with J gene TRBJ2-7; TRBD1 matches at 7 bases. V was clipped by 4 bases and J by 12 bases; unmatched bases: 9. This CDR3 is built from 12 residues. CDR3 loop: CASSSTIGTVYF. CDR3 nucleotides: TGTGCCAGCAGTTCAACCATCGGGACAGTGTACTTC.

V and J are TRBV5-1 and TRBJ2-7; 9 bases are shared with TRBD2. The CDR3 runs to 15 residues. The germline V gene encodes CDR1 SGHRS and CDR2 YFSETQ. The junction had 14 bases not matched to a gene; V was cut back by 8 bases and J by 5 bases. CDR3 region: CASRLAALKSHEQYF. Written as DNA, the CDR3 is TGCGCCAGTCGACTAGCGGCCCTCAAGTCCCACGAGCAGTACTTC.

The chain has TRBV11-3 and TRBJ2-1; TRBD1 matches 7 bases. The CDR3 contains 13 residues. Unmatched junction bases numbered 2, after V lost 4 bases and J lost 5 bases. The germline V gene encodes CDR1 SGHNT and CDR2 YENEEA. The CDR3 DNA sequence: TGTGCCAGCAGCTCCCAGGGGGACAATGAGCAGTTCTTC. It translates to CASSSQGDNEQFF.

This chain connects TRBV19 to TRBJ1-6; 9 nucleotides match TRBD1. Germline loops: CDR1 LNHDA, CDR2 SQIVND (reference sequence). V dropped 5 bases and J dropped 10; count of bases not matched to a gene: 9. The CDR3 contains 15 residues. This CDR3 is CASSSGTGRGSPLHF. CDR3 DNA: TGTGCCAGTAGTTCGGGGACAGGGCGGGGGTCACCCCTCCACTTT.

The CDR3 is CASSQVLASAGQEETQYF. The CDR3 coding sequence is TGTGCCAGCAGCCAAGTTTTGGCGTCGGCAGGGCAAGAAGAGACCCAGTACTTC. The chain links TRBV3-1 (or the pseudogene TRBV3-2) to TRBJ2-5, with TRBD1 as a possible D gene (5 bases). CDR1 LGHDT and CDR2 YNNKEL come from the germline V gene (reference sequence). The CDR3 is 18 amino acids. Trimming took 1 base from V and 3 from J, leaving 21 bases between them.

CDR3 region: CASSLDGTGGTNEQFF. The CDR3 nucleotides are TGCGCCAGCAGCTTGGACGGGACAGGGGGGACTAATGAGCAGTTCTTC. The chain employs TRBV5-1 and TRBJ2-1, with 11 bases lining up with TRBD1. CDR1 SGHRS and CDR2 YFSETQ come from the germline V gene. With V trimmed by 0 bases and J by 7 bases, 6 bases remained unmatched. This CDR3 has 16 residues.

V and J are TRBV6-2 or TRBV6-3 and TRBJ1-6, with 9 bases that match TRBD1. This CDR3 region has 15 residues. CDR1 is MNHEY and CDR2 is SVGEGT in the germline V gene. The V gene end was trimmed by 4 bases and the J gene end by 10 bases; junction bases not matched to a gene: 8. CDR3 nucleotide sequence: TGTGCCAGCAGTTCCATACGGACAGGGGCATCACCCCTCCACTTT. It codes for CASSSIRTGASPLHF.